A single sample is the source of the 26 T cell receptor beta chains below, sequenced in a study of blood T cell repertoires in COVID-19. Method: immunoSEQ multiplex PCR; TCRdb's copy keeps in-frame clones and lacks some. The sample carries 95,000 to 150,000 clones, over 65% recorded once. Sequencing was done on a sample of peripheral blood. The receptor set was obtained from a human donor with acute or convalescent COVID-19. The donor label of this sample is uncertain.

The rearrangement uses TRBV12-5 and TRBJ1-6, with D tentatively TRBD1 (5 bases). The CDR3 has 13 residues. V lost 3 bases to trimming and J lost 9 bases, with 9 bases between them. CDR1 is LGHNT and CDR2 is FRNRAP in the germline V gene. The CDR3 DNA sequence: TGTGCTAGTGGTTTAGGGGTTCGTTCACCCCTCCACTTT. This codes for CASGLGVRSPLHF.

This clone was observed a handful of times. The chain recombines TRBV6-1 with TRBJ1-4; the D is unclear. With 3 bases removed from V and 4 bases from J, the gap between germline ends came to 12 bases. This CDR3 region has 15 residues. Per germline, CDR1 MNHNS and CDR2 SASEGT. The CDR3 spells CASSDLKGGNEKLFF. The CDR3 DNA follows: TGTGCCAGCAGTGACCTCAAGGGAGGTAATGAAAAACTGTTTTTT.

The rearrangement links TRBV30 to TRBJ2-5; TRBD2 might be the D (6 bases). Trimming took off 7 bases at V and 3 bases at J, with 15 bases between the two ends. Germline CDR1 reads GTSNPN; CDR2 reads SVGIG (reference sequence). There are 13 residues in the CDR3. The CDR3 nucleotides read TGTGCCTCGTCCACGGGACTGGAAGAGACCCAGTACTTC. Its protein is CASSTGLEETQYF.

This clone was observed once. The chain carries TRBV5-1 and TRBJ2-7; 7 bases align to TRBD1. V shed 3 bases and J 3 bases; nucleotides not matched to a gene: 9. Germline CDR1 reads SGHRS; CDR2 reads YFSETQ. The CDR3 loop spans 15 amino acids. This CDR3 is CASSYTGTANYEQYF. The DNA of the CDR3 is TGCGCCAGCAGCTACACCGGGACAGCAAACTACGAGCAGTACTTC.

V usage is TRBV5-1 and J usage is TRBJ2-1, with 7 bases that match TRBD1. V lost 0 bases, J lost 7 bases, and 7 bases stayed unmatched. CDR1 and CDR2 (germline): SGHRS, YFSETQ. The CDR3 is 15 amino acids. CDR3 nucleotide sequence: TGCGCCAGCAGCTTGGGGCAGGGGGTATCAAATGAGCAGTTCTTC. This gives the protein CASSLGQGVSNEQFF.

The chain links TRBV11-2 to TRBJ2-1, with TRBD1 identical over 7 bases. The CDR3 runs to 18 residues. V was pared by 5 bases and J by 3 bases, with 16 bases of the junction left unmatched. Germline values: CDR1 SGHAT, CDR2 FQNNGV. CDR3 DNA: TGTGCCAGCAGCCGACGACCGGACCGGGACAGAGTCTACAATGAGCAGTTCTTC. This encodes CASSRRPDRDRVYNEQFF.

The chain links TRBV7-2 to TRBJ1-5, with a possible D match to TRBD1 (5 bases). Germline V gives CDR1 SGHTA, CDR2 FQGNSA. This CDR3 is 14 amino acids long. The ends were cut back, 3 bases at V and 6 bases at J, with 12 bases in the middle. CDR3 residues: CASSFVRASQPQHF. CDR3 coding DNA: TGTGCCAGCAGCTTTGTCAGGGCTAGTCAGCCCCAGCATTTT.

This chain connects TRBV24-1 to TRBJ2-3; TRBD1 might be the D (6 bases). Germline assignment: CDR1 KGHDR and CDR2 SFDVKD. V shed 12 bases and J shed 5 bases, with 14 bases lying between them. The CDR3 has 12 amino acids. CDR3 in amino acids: CAPPLRGDTQYF. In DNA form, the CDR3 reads TGTGCCCCTCCCCTCAGGGGAGATACGCAGTATTTT.

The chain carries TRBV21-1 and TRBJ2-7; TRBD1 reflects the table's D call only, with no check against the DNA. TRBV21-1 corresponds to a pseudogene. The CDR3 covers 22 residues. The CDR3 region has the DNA TGTGCCAGCAGCCTCCGGGACAGGGGGCCGGATCCCGTCCAGGGGGAGTCCTACGAGCAGTACGTC. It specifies CASSLRDRGPDPVQGESYEQYV.

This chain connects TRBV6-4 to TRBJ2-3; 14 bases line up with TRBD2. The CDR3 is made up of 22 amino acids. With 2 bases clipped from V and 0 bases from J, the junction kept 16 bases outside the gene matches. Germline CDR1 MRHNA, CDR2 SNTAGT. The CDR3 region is CASSDRRTGRLAGGTSTDTQYF. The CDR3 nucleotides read TGTGCCAGCAGTGACCGGAGGACGGGACGACTAGCGGGGGGGACTAGCACAGATACGCAGTATTTT.

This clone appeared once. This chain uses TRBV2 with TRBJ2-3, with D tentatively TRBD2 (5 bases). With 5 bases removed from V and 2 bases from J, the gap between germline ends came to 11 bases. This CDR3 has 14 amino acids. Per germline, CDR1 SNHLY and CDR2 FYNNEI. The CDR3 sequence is CASSRSGITDTQYF. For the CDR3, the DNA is TGTGCCAGCAGTAGAAGCGGAATCACAGATACGCAGTATTTT.

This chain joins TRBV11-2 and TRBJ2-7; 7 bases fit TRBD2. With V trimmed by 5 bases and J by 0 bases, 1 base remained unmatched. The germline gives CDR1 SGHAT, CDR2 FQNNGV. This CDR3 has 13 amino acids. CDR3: CASSRGSSYEQYV. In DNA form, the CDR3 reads TGTGCCAGCAGCCGCGGGAGCTCCTACGAGCAGTACGTC.

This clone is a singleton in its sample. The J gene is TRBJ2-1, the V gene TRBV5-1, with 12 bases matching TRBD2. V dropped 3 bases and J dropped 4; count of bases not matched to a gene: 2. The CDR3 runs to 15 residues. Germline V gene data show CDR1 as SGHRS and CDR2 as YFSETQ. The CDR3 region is CASSSGLAGYNEQFF. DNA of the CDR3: TGCGCCAGCAGCTCCGGACTAGCGGGGTACAATGAGCAGTTCTTC.

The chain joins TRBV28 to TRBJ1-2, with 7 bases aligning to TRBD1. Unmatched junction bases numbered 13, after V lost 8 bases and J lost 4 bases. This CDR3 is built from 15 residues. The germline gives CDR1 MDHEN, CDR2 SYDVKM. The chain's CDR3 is CASATYKGALYGYTF. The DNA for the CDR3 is TGTGCCAGCGCGACTTATAAGGGGGCCCTCTATGGCTACACCTTC.

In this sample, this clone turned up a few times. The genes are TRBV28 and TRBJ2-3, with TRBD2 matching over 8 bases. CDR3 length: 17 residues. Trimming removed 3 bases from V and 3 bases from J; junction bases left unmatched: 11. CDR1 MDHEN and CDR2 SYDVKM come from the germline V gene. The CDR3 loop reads CASSLYAGGRQTDTQYF. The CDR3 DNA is TGTGCCAGCAGTTTGTATGCGGGGGGCCGCCAGACAGATACGCAGTATTTT.

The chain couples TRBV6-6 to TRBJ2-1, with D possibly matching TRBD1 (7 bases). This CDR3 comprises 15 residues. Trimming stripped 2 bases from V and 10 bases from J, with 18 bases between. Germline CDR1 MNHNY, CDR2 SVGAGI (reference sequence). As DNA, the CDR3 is TGTGCCAGCAGTTACGCGGGACAGTCGGGCCGGGAGCAGTTCTTC. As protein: CASSYAGQSGREQFF.

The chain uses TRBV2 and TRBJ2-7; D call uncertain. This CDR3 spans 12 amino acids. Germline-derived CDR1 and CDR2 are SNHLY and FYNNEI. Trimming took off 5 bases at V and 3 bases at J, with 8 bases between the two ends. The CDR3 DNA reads TGTGCCAGCAGTCAGGTCGGCTACGAGCAGTACGTC. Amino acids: CASSQVGYEQYV.

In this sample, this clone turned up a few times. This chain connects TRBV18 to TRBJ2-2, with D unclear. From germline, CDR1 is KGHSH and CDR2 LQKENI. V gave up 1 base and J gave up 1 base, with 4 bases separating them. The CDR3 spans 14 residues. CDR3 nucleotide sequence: TGTGCCAGCTCACCACTCAGGAACACCGGGGAGCTGTTTTTT. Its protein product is CASSPLRNTGELFF.

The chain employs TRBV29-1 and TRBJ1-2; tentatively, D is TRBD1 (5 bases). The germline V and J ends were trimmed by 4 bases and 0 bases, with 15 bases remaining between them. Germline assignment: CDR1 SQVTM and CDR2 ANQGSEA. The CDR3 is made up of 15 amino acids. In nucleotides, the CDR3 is TGCAGCGTTGGACCCCAGGGTGAAGCTAACTATGGCTACACCTTC. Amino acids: CSVGPQGEANYGYTF.

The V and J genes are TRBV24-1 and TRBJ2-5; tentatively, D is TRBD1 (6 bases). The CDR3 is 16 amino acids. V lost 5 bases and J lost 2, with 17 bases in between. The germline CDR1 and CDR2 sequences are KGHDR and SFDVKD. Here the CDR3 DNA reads TGTGCCACCAGTGGGCGGCCCCCCCAGGGGCAAGAGACCCAGTACTTC. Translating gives CATSGRPPQGQETQYF.

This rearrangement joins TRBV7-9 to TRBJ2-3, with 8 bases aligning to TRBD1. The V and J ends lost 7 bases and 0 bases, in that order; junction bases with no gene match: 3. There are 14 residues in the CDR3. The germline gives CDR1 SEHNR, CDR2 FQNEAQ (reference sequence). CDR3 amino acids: CASIGTGSTDTQYF. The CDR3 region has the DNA TGTGCCAGCATAGGGACAGGAAGCACAGATACGCAGTATTTT.

This chain's CDR3 is CASSSTGIPYEQYV. The CDR3 DNA sequence: TGTGCCAGCAGTTCGACAGGGATTCCCTACGAGCAGTACGTC. The J gene is TRBJ2-7, the V gene TRBV6-5; 7 bases match TRBD1. Trimming at V came to 4 bases and at J to 2 bases, leaving 5 bases not matched to a gene. The CDR3 totals 14 residues. Germline V gene data show CDR1 as MNHEY and CDR2 as SVGAGI.

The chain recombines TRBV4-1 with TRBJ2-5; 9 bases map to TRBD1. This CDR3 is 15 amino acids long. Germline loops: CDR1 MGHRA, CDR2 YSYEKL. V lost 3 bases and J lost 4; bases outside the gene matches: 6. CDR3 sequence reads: CASSHGDREGETQYF. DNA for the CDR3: TGCGCCAGCAGCCACGGGGACAGGGAGGGAGAGACCCAGTACTTC.

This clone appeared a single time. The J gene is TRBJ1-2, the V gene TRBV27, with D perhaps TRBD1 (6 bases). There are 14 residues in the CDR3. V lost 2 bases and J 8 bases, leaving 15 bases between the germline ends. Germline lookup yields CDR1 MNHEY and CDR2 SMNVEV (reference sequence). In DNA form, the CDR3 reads TGTGCCAGCAGTTTACTGGGACAACGCGAGGGCTACACCTTC. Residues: CASSLLGQREGYTF.

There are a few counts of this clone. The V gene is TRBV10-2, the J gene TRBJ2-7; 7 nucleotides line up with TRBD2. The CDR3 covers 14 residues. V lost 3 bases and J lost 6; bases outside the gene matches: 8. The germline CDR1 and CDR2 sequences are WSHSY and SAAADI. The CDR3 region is CASSEAGRVGEQYF. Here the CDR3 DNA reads TGCGCCAGCAGTGAAGCAGGGAGGGTGGGCGAGCAGTACTTC.

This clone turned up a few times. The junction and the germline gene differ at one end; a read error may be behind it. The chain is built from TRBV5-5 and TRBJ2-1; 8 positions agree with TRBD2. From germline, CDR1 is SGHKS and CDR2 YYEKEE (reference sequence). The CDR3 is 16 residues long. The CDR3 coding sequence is TGTGCCAGCACCTTGGATGTGGGCGGGGGGAGCAATGAGCAGTTCTTC. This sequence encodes CASTLDVGGGSNEQFF. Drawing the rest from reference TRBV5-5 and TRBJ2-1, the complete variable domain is DAGVTQSPTHLIKTRGQQVTLRCSPISGHKSVSWYQQVLGQGPQFIFQYYEKEERGRGNFPDRFSARQFPNYSSELNVNALLLGDSALYLCASTLDVGGGSNEQFFGPGTRLTVL.